The 10 T cell receptor beta chains below all came from one sample that was sequenced in a study of T cell responses to AZD1222 COVID-19 vaccine. Using immunoSEQ multiplex PCR, the repertoire was profiled, and TCRdb retains in-frame clones only, with some absent. Here the sample spans 55,000 to 80,000 clones, 84% being singletons. The source was peripheral blood, collected on day 0 of AZD1222 vaccination. The receptor set was obtained from an adult in good health.

The genes are TRBV5-1 and TRBJ1-1; D call uncertain. The V gene's germline CDR1 is SGHRS and CDR2 YFSETQ. The CDR3 has 14 amino acids. Trimming took off 2 bases at V and 4 bases at J, with 12 bases between the two ends. In DNA form, the CDR3 reads TGCGCCAGCAGCTTATCCCGGGCAGTCACTGAAGCTTTCTTT. Its translation: CASSLSRAVTEAFF.

This clone appeared a single time. The chain links TRBV28 to TRBJ2-2, with TRBD2 matching over 13 bases. The CDR3 loop spans 18 amino acids. Germline assignment: CDR1 MDHEN and CDR2 SYDVKM. V lost 4 bases, J lost 7 bases, and 12 bases stayed unmatched. CDR3 in DNA: TGTGCCAGCAGTTCCCGGACTAGCGGGGGACCCTCGGGCGGGGAGCTGTTTTTT. This codes for CASSSRTSGGPSGGELFF. The full variable domain, completed using reference TRBV28 and TRBJ2-2, is DVKVTQSSRYLVKRTGEKVFLECVQDMDHENMFWYRQDPGLGLRLIYFSYDVKMKEKGDIPEGYSVSREKKERFSLILESASTNQTSMYLCASSSRTSGGPSGGELFFGEGSRLTVL.

This clone was detected only a few times. V gene TRBV28 combines with J gene TRBJ2-2, with a weak D call TRBD1 (5 bases). Germline CDR1 is MDHEN and CDR2 is SYDVKM. The CDR3 runs 19 residues. V lost 6 bases and J 0 bases, leaving 23 bases between the germline ends. CDR3 loop: CASSPAAARWGPNTGELFF. CDR3 DNA sequence: TGTGCCAGCAGCCCTGCGGCAGCGAGATGGGGCCCGAACACCGGGGAGCTGTTTTTT.

This chain uses TRBV6-1 with TRBJ2-4; perhaps TRBD2 as D (5 bases). V lost 2 bases and J 4 bases, leaving 9 bases between the germline ends. Germline V gene data show CDR1 as MNHNS and CDR2 as SASEGT. This CDR3 comprises 14 residues. CDR3 residues: CASSEMRVKNIQYF. Here the CDR3 DNA reads TGTGCCAGCAGTGAAATGAGGGTTAAAAACATTCAGTACTTC.

This clone has only a few counts. V and J are TRBV11-2 and TRBJ1-5; no clear D. Germline V gene data show CDR1 as SGHAT and CDR2 as FQNNGV. Trimming removed 4 bases from V and 11 bases from J, with 12 bases in between. This CDR3 region has 12 residues. The CDR3 DNA is TGTGCCAGCAGCTCCCCCGGTATGGCCCAGCATTTT. Translated: CASSSPGMAQHF.

The V call is TRBV5-1, the J call TRBJ2-5; 7 nucleotides agree with TRBD2. CDR1 SGHRS and CDR2 YFSETQ come from the germline V gene. The CDR3 is 14 residues long. V trimming: 6 bases; J trimming: 5 bases; junction bases outside the gene matches: 10. CDR3 DNA: TGCGCCAGCAACAGCGGGGAAGGTCTCGAGACCCAGTACTTC. Its protein is CASNSGEGLETQYF.

This CDR3 is CATSEPRRTGDENTGELFF. The CDR3 DNA follows: TGTGCCACCAGTGAGCCCCGGCGGACAGGGGACGAGAACACCGGGGAGCTGTTTTTT. The chain uses TRBV24-1 and TRBJ2-2, with 9 nucleotides matching TRBD1. The ends lost 4 bases at V and 1 base at J; junction bases unmatched: 12. The CDR3 consists of 19 residues. CDR1 is KGHDR, CDR2 SFDVKD, per germline.

DNA for the CDR3: TGTGCCAGCAGTTCGCCGGGACAGGGGGCCTATGGCTACACCTTC. It is translated as CASSSPGQGAYGYTF. The chain combines TRBV6-6 with TRBJ1-2, with 12 bases aligning to TRBD1. This CDR3 is built from 15 residues. The germline V gene has CDR1 MNHNY and CDR2 SVGAGI (reference sequence). The J segment lost 4 bases and the V segment lost 4 bases, leaving 4 bases of the junction unmatched.

The chain couples TRBV5-1 to TRBJ1-2; TRBD1 agrees at 7 bases. The germline CDR1 and CDR2 sequences are SGHRS and YFSETQ. The CDR3 consists of 14 residues. J lost 4 bases, V lost 3 bases, and 6 bases had no gene match. CDR3 residues: CASSSDRVSYGYTF. Here the CDR3 DNA reads TGCGCCAGCAGCTCAGACAGGGTGAGCTATGGCTACACCTTC.

The chain employs TRBV2 and TRBJ1-2; D uncertain. The CDR3 runs to 14 residues. CDR1 and CDR2 (germline): SNHLY, FYNNEI. The germline V and J ends were trimmed by 7 bases and 4 bases, with 16 bases remaining between them. In nucleotides, the CDR3 is TGTGCCAGCATAGCCGGGCCGGCGGGCTATGGCTACACCTTC. Its translation: CASIAGPAGYGYTF.